This TCR beta chain is from a study of blood T cell repertoires in COVID-19. Study-wide context: There were acute and convalescent COVID-19 samples, and they came from the United States, Italy and Spain. T cells, B-cell-depleted T cells, or PBMCs provided the cDNA or gDNA that served as material.

In the original workflow: Cell counts per sample came from amplifying reference gene primers. TCRdb's table, derived via immunoSEQ multiplex PCR, lists solely in-frame clones and lacks some. That table supplies the V and J calls and clone size; D and trimming were determined from the DNA. The sample carries approximately 240,000 clones, approximately 86% recorded once. Germline CDR1 and CDR2: KGHSH and LQKENI. Trimming cost V 0 bases and J 4 bases, with 7 bases left between them. The CDR3 is 14 residues long. The sample consisted of peripheral blood. The V and J genes are TRBV18 and TRBJ2-1, with D perhaps TRBD2 (6 bases). The TCR comes from a human donor in a cohort sampled during active COVID-19. Written as DNA, the CDR3 is TGTGCCAGCTCACCACCGAGCGGGTACAATGAGCAGTTCTTC. Translation gives CASSPPSGYNEQFF.